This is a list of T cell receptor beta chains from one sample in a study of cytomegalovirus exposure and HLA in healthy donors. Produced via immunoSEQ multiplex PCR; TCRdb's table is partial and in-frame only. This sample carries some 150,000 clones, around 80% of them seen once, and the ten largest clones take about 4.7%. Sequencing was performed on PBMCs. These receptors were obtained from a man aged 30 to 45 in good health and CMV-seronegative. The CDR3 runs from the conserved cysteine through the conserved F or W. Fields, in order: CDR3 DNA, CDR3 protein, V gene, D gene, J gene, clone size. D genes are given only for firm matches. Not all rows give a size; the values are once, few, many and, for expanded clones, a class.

cdr3_nt: TGTGCCAGCTGGCCCCTCGCAGGAGATACGCAGTATTTT
cdr3_aa: CASWPLAGDTQYF
v_call: TRBV7-9
d_call: -
j_call: TRBJ2-3
clone_size: -

cdr3_nt: TGTGCCAGCAGCCTAACAGGGAACTACGAGCAGTACTTC
cdr3_aa: CASSLTGNYEQYF
v_call: TRBV6-5
d_call: -
j_call: TRBJ2-7
clone_size: -

cdr3_nt: TGCGCCAGCAGCCAATCATCGGGACACCTGTTTTTT
cdr3_aa: CASSQSSGHLFF
v_call: TRBV4-1
d_call: -
j_call: TRBJ2-2
clone_size: -

cdr3_nt: TGTGCCAGCAGCTTGGAGCCGGGAGAGACCCAGTACTTC
cdr3_aa: CASSLEPGETQYF
v_call: TRBV5-4
d_call: -
j_call: TRBJ2-5
clone_size: -

cdr3_nt: TGTGCCAGCAGCTTTAGCTCCTACAATGAGCAGTTCTTC
cdr3_aa: CASSFSSYNEQFF
v_call: TRBV7-7
d_call: -
j_call: TRBJ2-1
clone_size: -

cdr3_nt: TGTGCCAGCAGGCCCCGGGACAGGGTCTACAATGAGCAGTTCTTC
cdr3_aa: CASRPRDRVYNEQFF
v_call: TRBV6-5
d_call: TRBD1
j_call: TRBJ2-1
clone_size: once

cdr3_nt: TGTGCCAGCAGCGTAGTTAGCGGGAGGGCCCACGGCACAGATACGCAGTATTTT
cdr3_aa: CASSVVSGRAHGTDTQYF
v_call: TRBV9
d_call: TRBD2
j_call: TRBJ2-3
clone_size: -

cdr3_nt: TGTGCCAGCAGCTTACAGGATCCTAACTATGGCTACACCTTC
cdr3_aa: CASSLQDPNYGYTF
v_call: TRBV5-5
d_call: -
j_call: TRBJ1-2
clone_size: -

cdr3_nt: TGTGCCAGCAGTAGGAGGGTCTGGGATGAGCAGTTCTTC
cdr3_aa: CASSRRVWDEQFF
v_call: TRBV28
d_call: -
j_call: TRBJ2-1
clone_size: once

cdr3_nt: TGTGCCAGCAGCGTAGCTGCAACAGGGCGATACTATGGCTACACCTTC
cdr3_aa: CASSVAATGRYYGYTF
v_call: TRBV9
d_call: -
j_call: TRBJ1-2
clone_size: -

cdr3_nt: TGTGCCAGCAGTGAAGGAGGATCGGCCTACAATGAGCAGTTCTTC
cdr3_aa: CASSEGGSAYNEQFF
v_call: TRBV6-1
d_call: -
j_call: TRBJ2-1
clone_size: -

cdr3_nt: TGTGCCAGCAGGTCAATAGCGGGGGGATCCTACAATGAGCAGTTCTTC
cdr3_aa: CASRSIAGGSYNEQFF
v_call: TRBV7-8
d_call: TRBD2
j_call: TRBJ2-1
clone_size: -

cdr3_nt: TGTGCCAGCAGTTTTTCCCCGGGACTAGCGGGGGGGACCTACGAGCAGTACTTC
cdr3_aa: CASSFSPGLAGGTYEQYF
v_call: TRBV28
d_call: TRBD2
j_call: TRBJ2-7
clone_size: -

cdr3_nt: TGTGCCAGCAGCTTAGGGGGGGGCACCGGGGAGCTGTTTTTT
cdr3_aa: CASSLGGGTGELFF
v_call: TRBV5-4
d_call: -
j_call: TRBJ2-2
clone_size: -

cdr3_nt: TGTGCCAGCAGCTGGGGGGTCTTCAGGGGGCCGGTCGAGCAGTACTTC
cdr3_aa: CASSWGVFRGPVEQYF
v_call: TRBV5-6
d_call: TRBD1
j_call: TRBJ2-7
clone_size: few

cdr3_nt: TGTGCCAGCAGTCGCTCCTTTGGGAGATACACTGAAGCTTTCTTT
cdr3_aa: CASSRSFGRYTEAFF
v_call: TRBV11-2
d_call: -
j_call: TRBJ1-1
clone_size: -

cdr3_nt: TGTGCCAGCAGCGTAGCAATCGGCTCTGGAAACACCATATATTTT
cdr3_aa: CASSVAIGSGNTIYF
v_call: TRBV9
d_call: -
j_call: TRBJ1-3
clone_size: -

cdr3_nt: TGTGCCATAACCCGGGACCTCCGCGGGGCCCTCCACTTT
cdr3_aa: CAITRDLRGALHF
v_call: TRBV10-3
d_call: -
j_call: TRBJ1-6
clone_size: -

cdr3_nt: TGTGCCAGCAGCGCCGGGGGCAATCAGCCCCAGCATTTT
cdr3_aa: CASSAGGNQPQHF
v_call: TRBV7-6
d_call: -
j_call: TRBJ1-5
clone_size: -

cdr3_nt: TGTGCCAGCAAACAACTAGAGGGGGCGGGGGAAGCTTTCTTT
cdr3_aa: CASKQLEGAGEAFF
v_call: TRBV6-1
d_call: TRBD1
j_call: TRBJ1-1
clone_size: -

cdr3_nt: TGTGCCAGCAGGCACAGGGGGGAGGTATACGAGCAGTACTTC
cdr3_aa: CASRHRGEVYEQYF
v_call: TRBV6-6
d_call: TRBD1
j_call: TRBJ2-7
clone_size: -

cdr3_nt: TGCGCCAGCAGTGACCCAGGGGCGGGTCAGCCCCAGCATTTT
cdr3_aa: CASSDPGAGQPQHF
v_call: TRBV10-1
d_call: -
j_call: TRBJ1-5
clone_size: -

cdr3_nt: TGTGCCATCAGTGACGGGTTTGGCTACACCTTC
cdr3_aa: CAISDGFGYTF
v_call: TRBV10-3
d_call: -
j_call: TRBJ1-2
clone_size: -

cdr3_nt: TGTGCCATCAGTGGGGGCGATGGAAACACCATATATTTT
cdr3_aa: CAISGGDGNTIYF
v_call: TRBV10-3
d_call: -
j_call: TRBJ1-3
clone_size: -

cdr3_nt: TGTGCCAGCAGCAAAGTTTGGGTAGGGAGGACTGAAGCTTTCTTT
cdr3_aa: CASSKVWVGRTEAFF
v_call: TRBV21-1
d_call: -
j_call: TRBJ1-1
clone_size: -

cdr3_nt: TGTGCCAGCGGCCCCCCAGGGGCATTGACAGATACGCAGTATTTT
cdr3_aa: CASGPPGALTDTQYF
v_call: TRBV25-1
d_call: -
j_call: TRBJ2-3
clone_size: -

cdr3_nt: TGCGCCAGCAGCCAAGACGCGGGCACCGGGGAGCTGTTTTTT
cdr3_aa: CASSQDAGTGELFF
v_call: TRBV4-3
d_call: -
j_call: TRBJ2-2
clone_size: -

cdr3_nt: TGTGCCAGCAGCCCGAGGAGACTAGCGGAGCAGTTCTTC
cdr3_aa: CASSPRRLAEQFF
v_call: TRBV9
d_call: TRBD2
j_call: TRBJ2-1
clone_size: -

cdr3_nt: TGTGCCAGCAGGACAGGAGATTCACCCCTCCACTTT
cdr3_aa: CASRTGDSPLHF
v_call: TRBV7-9
d_call: -
j_call: TRBJ1-6
clone_size: few

cdr3_nt: TGTGCTAGTGGACCGCAGGGGGCTGGGAGGACTGAAGCTTTCTTT
cdr3_aa: CASGPQGAGRTEAFF
v_call: TRBV12-5
d_call: TRBD1
j_call: TRBJ1-1
clone_size: -

cdr3_nt: TGCGCCAGCAGCACACGGACAGGGATCAATGAAAAACTGTTTTTT
cdr3_aa: CASSTRTGINEKLFF
v_call: TRBV5-1
d_call: TRBD1
j_call: TRBJ1-4
clone_size: -

cdr3_nt: TGTGCCAGCTCACCCAGCAGGTACGGGGAGCTGTTTTTT
cdr3_aa: CASSPSRYGELFF
v_call: TRBV18
d_call: -
j_call: TRBJ2-2
clone_size: -

cdr3_nt: TGTGCCAGCAGTTACGAGCGGGGCATATCACCCCTCCACTTT
cdr3_aa: CASSYERGISPLHF
v_call: TRBV6-5
d_call: -
j_call: TRBJ1-6
clone_size: once

cdr3_nt: TGTGCCAGCAGTCGGACTGAAGCTTTCTTT
cdr3_aa: CASSRTEAFF
v_call: TRBV6-5
d_call: -
j_call: TRBJ1-1
clone_size: -

cdr3_nt: TGTGCCAGCAGCTTGACGGACAGGGGTCCCTCGAGGGGCGGGGAGCTGTTTTTT
cdr3_aa: CASSLTDRGPSRGGELFF
v_call: TRBV7-9
d_call: TRBD1
j_call: TRBJ2-2
clone_size: -

cdr3_nt: TGCGCCAGCAGCCAGGGATTTTACCGGGCCCATGGCTATGGCTACACCTTC
cdr3_aa: CASSQGFYRAHGYGYTF
v_call: TRBV7-9
d_call: -
j_call: TRBJ1-2
clone_size: -

cdr3_nt: TGTGCCAGCAGGGGGATGGTGGGGAAGGCAAGAGGGGATACGCAGTATTTT
cdr3_aa: CASRGMVGKARGDTQYF
v_call: TRBV2
d_call: -
j_call: TRBJ2-3
clone_size: -

cdr3_nt: TGTGCCAGCAGTGAAGCAGGAGGGGCGAATACGCAGTATTTT
cdr3_aa: CASSEAGGANTQYF
v_call: TRBV6-1
d_call: -
j_call: TRBJ2-3
clone_size: once

cdr3_nt: TGCGCCAGCAGCCCGGACATAGGCCTCGAACCTTCCTTC
cdr3_aa: CASSPDIGLEPSF
v_call: TRBV5-1
d_call: -
j_call: TRBJ2-7
clone_size: -

cdr3_nt: TGTGCCAGCAGCCGCACAGGGGTGAACACTGAAGCTTTCTTT
cdr3_aa: CASSRTGVNTEAFF
v_call: TRBV7-2
d_call: TRBD1
j_call: TRBJ1-1
clone_size: -

cdr3_nt: TGTGCCTGGACAGGGGTCACGAATGAAAAACTGTTTTTT
cdr3_aa: CAWTGVTNEKLFF
v_call: TRBV30
d_call: -
j_call: TRBJ1-4
clone_size: -

cdr3_nt: TGTGCCAGCAGCTCATATCCCAGACAGGGTCAAAATGAAAAACTGTTTTTT
cdr3_aa: CASSSYPRQGQNEKLFF
v_call: TRBV5-4
d_call: TRBD1
j_call: TRBJ1-4
clone_size: -